One sample yielded the 22 T cell receptor beta chains listed below, sequenced in a study of graft-versus-host responses after intestinal transplantation (dated by TCRdb to the early 2020s). These TCRs' antigens remain unknown. Libraries were prepared through the immunoSEQ multiplex PCR assay. Here the immuneACCESS table is served through TCRdb, limited to in-frame sequences with V and J called. Missing clones are a known gap in these copies; in checked studies unresolved V genes cover under half, and the rest lacks a known reason. The sample yields tens of thousands of clones; about nine tenths were counted once. The top ten clonotypes cover 0.095% to 0.11% of the sample. Reading the label with the study, this specimen's time point is: cells obtained before transplantation from donor or recipient. Sample: unstimulated CD4+ T cells sorted from spleen or lymph node cells, taken before intestinal transplant. Receptors were obtained from a human donor who received an intestinal transplant.

The chain employs TRBV7-3 and TRBJ1-1; weak D call: TRBD1 (5 bases). Germline-derived CDR1 and CDR2 are SGHTA and FQGTGA. The CDR3 runs 17 residues. The V end was cut by 7 bases, the J end by 4 bases, with 25 bases between. DNA for the CDR3: TGTGCCAGCACGGAGGCGCGGGACTGGGATTCAGCCACTGAAGCTTTCTTT. This codes for CASTEARDWDSATEAFF. Supplemented by reference TRBV7-3 and TRBJ1-1, the full variable domain reads GAGVSQTPSNKVTEKGKYVELRCDPISGHTALYWYRQSLGQGPEFLIYFQGTGAADDSGLPNDRFFAVRPEGSVSTLKIQRTERGDSAVYLCASTEARDWDSATEAFFGQGTRLTVV.

The sample holds one count of this clone. J is TRBJ1-2 and V is TRBV6-4; D not certain. Trimming took 1 base from V and 7 from J, leaving 16 bases between them. The CDR3 spans 15 residues. From germline, CDR1 is MRHNA and CDR2 SNTAGT. CDR3 loop: CASSDYAGEEFGYTF. As DNA, the CDR3 is TGTGCCAGCAGTGACTATGCGGGTGAGGAATTTGGCTACACCTTC.

The CDR3 nucleotides read TGTGCCAGCAGTTTATCCGGCAGGGGAGATGAAAAACTGTTTTTT. Its translation: CASSLSGRGDEKLFF. J is TRBJ1-4 and V is TRBV27; possible D gene TRBD1, 6 bases. Germline V gene lookup returns CDR1 MNHEY and CDR2 SMNVEV (reference sequence). The CDR3 consists of 15 residues. The ends were cut back, 0 bases at V and 6 bases at J, with 11 bases in the middle.

This clone was picked up one time. The V call is TRBV5-4, the J call TRBJ1-4; D is unclear. V gave up 0 bases and J gave up 11 bases, with 17 bases separating them. Germline lookup yields CDR1 SGHNT and CDR2 YYREEE (reference sequence). The CDR3 is 15 residues long. CDR3: CASSLGASAPGKLFF. CDR3 nucleotides: TGTGCCAGCAGCTTGGGTGCGTCCGCTCCCGGGAAACTGTTTTTT.

The V call is TRBV4-1, the J call TRBJ1-2; D remains unclear. The germline V gene encodes CDR1 MGHRA and CDR2 YSYEKL. CDR3 length: 14 residues. With 0 bases removed from V and 8 bases from J, the gap between germline ends came to 13 bases. DNA of the CDR3: TGCGCCAGCAGCCAAGATCAGGCCACTTGGGGCTACACCTTC. Protein product: CASSQDQATWGYTF.

V usage is TRBV6-6 and J usage is TRBJ1-1; D remains ambiguous. Germline assignment: CDR1 MNHNY and CDR2 SVGAGI (reference sequence). Trimming stripped 6 bases from V and 9 bases from J, with 20 bases between. The CDR3 runs to 14 residues. The CDR3 coding sequence is TGTGCCAGCAGCCCCCGTGCGGAGCACACGAAAGCTTTCTTT. Protein sequence: CASSPRAEHTKAFF.

This sequence joins TRBV9 and TRBJ2-7; tentative D call: TRBD1 (6 bases). This CDR3 has 15 amino acids. V was pared by 3 bases and J by 7 bases, with 20 bases between. Germline-derived CDR1 and CDR2 are SGDLS and YYNGEE. The CDR3 region is CASSGPGQRLGEQYF. The CDR3 nucleotides are TGTGCCAGCAGCGGGCCCGGACAGAGGTTAGGGGAGCAGTACTTC.

The rearrangement joins TRBV7-9 to TRBJ1-1; 11 bases fit TRBD1. Germline V CDR1 and CDR2: SEHNR, FQNEAQ (reference sequence). The CDR3 is made up of 16 amino acids. J was trimmed by 3 bases and V by 1 base; bases with no gene match: 4. CDR3 coding DNA: TGTGCCAGCAGCTTAGATGGGACAGGGGGTTACACTGAAGCTTTCTTT. Translating it yields CASSLDGTGGYTEAFF.

This chain joins TRBV5-6 and TRBJ2-5; TRBD1 agrees at 9 bases. Germline CDR1 SGHDT, CDR2 YYEEEE. The CDR3 is 14 amino acids. After removal of 5 bases from V and 5 bases from J, the junction contained 7 bases not matched to a gene. CDR3 nucleotides: TGTGCCAGCAGTGGACAGGGGCCGGGGGAGACCCAGTACTTC. It encodes CASSGQGPGETQYF.

J is TRBJ2-7 and V is TRBV12-1; TRBD2, the table's D call, was not compared with the DNA. TRBV12-1 is a known pseudogene. This CDR3 is 14 amino acids long. The CDR3 reads CASSPRAYGYEQYF. The CDR3 DNA is TGTGCCAGCAGCCCCCGAGCTTACGGGTACGAGCAGTACTTC.

The V call is TRBV5-1, the J call TRBJ2-5; 8 bases are a match to TRBD1. The CDR3 is made up of 15 amino acids. With V trimmed by 3 bases and J by 5 bases, 9 bases remained unmatched. CDR1 is SGHRS, CDR2 YFSETQ, per germline. The CDR3 coding sequence is TGCGCCAGCAGCTGGGGGACAGGAAATGGGGAGACCCAGTACTTC. It encodes CASSWGTGNGETQYF.

The chain joins TRBV2 to TRBJ2-3; 8 bases are a match to TRBD2. Germline V gives CDR1 SNHLY, CDR2 FYNNEI. The CDR3 is 16 residues long. Trimming removed 1 base from V and 2 bases from J; junction bases left unmatched: 5. CDR3 sequence (DNA): TGTGCCAGCAGTGAAGGACAGCGGGGGCTCACAGATACGCAGTATTTT. Translating gives CASSEGQRGLTDTQYF.

The chain couples TRBV7-6 to TRBJ1-2; 7 nucleotides line up with TRBD1. Losses at the gene ends were 1 base for V and 8 bases for J; bases not matched to a gene: 10. The germline gives CDR1 SGHVS, CDR2 FNYEAQ. This CDR3 has 15 residues. The CDR3, as DNA: TGTGCCAGCAGCTTAGAGGCCCACAGGGGTGGGGGCTACACCTTC. Encoded protein: CASSLEAHRGGGYTF.

CDR3 nucleotide sequence: TGTGCCAGCTCACCGAGGACAGAAACTAATGAAAAACTGTTTTTT. Its protein product is CASSPRTETNEKLFF. The chain combines TRBV18 with TRBJ1-4; TRBD1 is a possible D gene (6 bases). V was shortened by 3 bases and J by 1 base, with 9 bases between the two germline ends. Germline-derived CDR1 and CDR2 are KGHSH and LQKENI. The CDR3 is 15 amino acids.

The chain carries TRBV27 and TRBJ2-1; TRBD2 agrees at 13 bases. In germline, CDR1 is MNHEY, CDR2 SMNVEV (reference sequence). With 5 bases clipped from V and 0 bases from J, the junction kept 7 bases outside the gene matches. The CDR3 contains 18 residues. CDR3 amino acids: CASSPRTSGGTSYNEQFF. The DNA of the CDR3 is TGTGCCAGCAGTCCACGGACTAGCGGGGGCACCTCCTACAATGAGCAGTTCTTC.

The CDR3 spells CASSHRGNTDTQYF. The CDR3 DNA reads as TGTGCCAGCAGCCACAGGGGAAACACAGATACGCAGTATTTT. The V gene is TRBV6-5, the J gene TRBJ2-3; TRBD1 aligns across 7 bases. There are 14 residues in the CDR3. Trimming took 6 bases from V and 2 from J; bases not matched to a gene: 5. Per the germline V gene, CDR1 is MNHEY and CDR2 is SVGAGI.

This rearrangement joins TRBV5-1 to TRBJ2-2; 9 positions match TRBD2. Germline CDR1 and CDR2: SGHRS and YFSETQ. The CDR3 consists of 15 residues. J lost 1 base, V lost 2 bases, and 0 bases had no gene match. The CDR3 sequence: CASSLLAGNTGELFF. The CDR3, as DNA: TGCGCCAGCAGCTTACTAGCGGGGAACACCGGGGAGCTGTTTTTT.

The chain combines TRBV4-1 with TRBJ2-7; 13 bases align to TRBD2. J lost 2 bases, V lost 3 bases, and 1 base had no gene match. The CDR3 extends over 15 amino acids. CDR1 and CDR2 from the germline V gene are MGHRA and YSYEKL. CDR3 bases: TGCGCCAGCAGCCAGGGACTAGCGGGAACCTACGAGCAGTACTTC. Encoded protein: CASSQGLAGTYEQYF.

This sequence joins TRBV16 and TRBJ1-5; 8 bases line up with TRBD1. CDR1 is KGHSY, CDR2 FQNENV, per germline. V lost 6 bases and J lost 9; bases outside the gene matches: 10. CDR3 length: 14 residues. CDR3 loop: CASSTGQVGGPQHF. The CDR3, as DNA: TGTGCCAGCAGTACGGGACAGGTCGGGGGGCCCCAGCATTTT.

This clone showed up just once. The genes are TRBV6-5 and TRBJ1-2, with D unresolved. CDR1 is MNHEY and CDR2 is SVGAGI in the germline V gene. The CDR3 has 14 residues. Trimming stripped 7 bases from V and 4 bases from J, with 16 bases between. In nucleotides, the CDR3 is TGTGCCAGCACCCCCGAGAGGCGCGGCTATGGCTACACCTTC. Its translation: CASTPERRGYGYTF.

J is TRBJ2-5 and V is TRBV5-1, with a weak D call TRBD2 (5 bases). Germline values: CDR1 SGHRS, CDR2 YFSETQ. This CDR3 comprises 14 residues. V was trimmed by 1 base and J by 1 base, leaving 8 bases between them. As DNA, the CDR3 is TGCGCCAGCAGCTTGCCTGAGGGCCAAGAGACCCAGTACTTC. As protein: CASSLPEGQETQYF.

This rearrangement joins TRBV11-1 to TRBJ2-7; D is possibly TRBD2 (7 bases). Germline values: CDR1 SGHAT, CDR2 FQDESV (reference sequence). This CDR3 contains 15 residues. V was shortened by 4 bases and J by 2 bases, with 15 bases between the two germline ends. The CDR3 DNA follows: TGTGCCAGCAGCTACAGTGGGGGGGCAACCTACGAGCAGTACTTC. This sequence encodes CASSYSGGATYEQYF.